The 15 T cell receptor beta chains presented below share a single source sample, sequenced in a study of graft-versus-host responses after intestinal transplantation. TCRdb keeps only in-frame clones here, not all; method: immunoSEQ multiplex PCR. Among 90,000 to 95,000 clones listed, around 90% were seen once. These receptors have no known antigen. This material consisted of unstimulated CD8+ T cells sorted from spleen or lymph node cells, taken before intestinal transplant. The origin of the receptors is a human donor who received an intestinal transplant.

The chain combines TRBV13 with TRBJ2-7; 12 bases match TRBD2. This CDR3 spans 15 amino acids. V dropped 5 bases and J dropped 3; count of bases not matched to a gene: 5. In germline, CDR1 is PRHDT, CDR2 FYEKMQ (reference sequence). CDR3 DNA: TGTGCCAGCAGCCTACGGACTAGCGGGATCTACGAGCAGTACTTC. This sequence encodes CASSLRTSGIYEQYF.

The chain has TRBV4-1 and TRBJ2-1; 16 bases are shared with TRBD2. Germline values: CDR1 MGHRA, CDR2 YSYEKL. The CDR3 has 15 amino acids. With V trimmed by 5 bases and J by 8 bases, 3 bases remained unmatched. The CDR3 loop is CASSAGTSGRDEQFF. The DNA of the CDR3 is TGCGCCAGCAGCGCCGGGACTAGCGGGAGGGATGAGCAGTTCTTC.

The CDR3 sequence is CASRATGRFASPLHF. The CDR3 DNA reads TGTGCCAGCAGGGCAACGGGAAGGTTTGCTTCACCCCTCCACTTT. The chain is built from TRBV6-5 and TRBJ1-6; D unresolved. Germline-derived CDR1 and CDR2 are MNHEY and SVGAGI. CDR3 length: 15 residues. V lost 6 bases and J 9 bases, leaving 18 bases between the germline ends.

The chain carries TRBV7-2 and TRBJ1-3; 7 nucleotides agree with TRBD1. J gave up 4 bases and V 5 bases, and 11 bases lay outside the gene matches. This CDR3 has 16 residues. CDR1 and CDR2 (germline): SGHTA, FQGNSA. CDR3 in DNA: TGTGCCAGCAGCCCCACAGGGGCGGCGTCCGGAAACACCATATATTTT. Its protein is CASSPTGAASGNTIYF.

The chain carries TRBV4-2 and TRBJ2-7, with 9 bases aligning to TRBD1. Trimming cost V 3 bases and J 5 bases; bases outside gene matches: 11. This CDR3 has 16 residues. The germline gives CDR1 LGHNA, CDR2 YNFKEQ. The chain's CDR3 is CASSQRGQGFFDEQYF. In DNA form, the CDR3 reads TGTGCCAGCAGCCAGAGGGGACAGGGATTCTTCGACGAGCAGTACTTC.

V is TRBV5-1 and J is TRBJ1-2; TRBD1 matches 9 bases. The CDR3 length is 15 residues. CDR1 is SGHRS and CDR2 is YFSETQ in the germline V gene. Trimming took 4 bases from V and 2 from J; bases not matched to a gene: 6. The CDR3 spells CASSVNRGQNYGYTF. Here the CDR3 DNA reads TGCGCCAGCAGCGTAAACAGGGGGCAAAACTATGGCTACACCTTC.

The chain joins TRBV4-1 to TRBJ2-7; 8 bases match TRBD1. Per the germline V gene, CDR1 is MGHRA and CDR2 is YSYEKL. V lost 4 bases, J lost 6 bases, and 20 bases stayed unmatched. The CDR3 extends over 18 amino acids. The CDR3 DNA sequence: TGCGCCAGCAGCCTGCTATGGGGGACAGGTCTTGTAAATTCCGAGCAGTACTTC. As protein: CASSLLWGTGLVNSEQYF.

This clone is a singleton in its sample. V and J are TRBV4-3 and TRBJ1-6, with 9 bases lining up with TRBD1. This CDR3 has 16 amino acids. Trimming cost V 0 bases and J 10 bases; bases outside gene matches: 7. Germline V gives CDR1 LGHNA, CDR2 YSLEER. CDR3 nucleotides: TGCGCCAGCAGCCAAGACCTAGGGACAGGGAGATCACCCCTCCACTTT. This codes for CASSQDLGTGRSPLHF.

The V gene is TRBV6-6, the J gene TRBJ1-5, with D tentatively TRBD1 (5 bases). With 5 bases removed from V and 5 bases from J, the gap between germline ends came to 10 bases. The CDR3 is 13 residues long. Per the germline V gene, CDR1 is MNHNY and CDR2 is SVGAGI (reference sequence). In DNA form, the CDR3 reads TGTGCCAGCAGTCGGACATATCATCAGCCCCAGCATTTT. Translated, it gives CASSRTYHQPQHF.

The chain recombines TRBV7-6 with TRBJ2-3; 9 nucleotides agree with TRBD2. The CDR3 extends over 14 amino acids. Germline trimming cut 5 bases from V and 3 bases from J; bases unmatched to any gene: 3. The germline V gene encodes CDR1 SGHVS and CDR2 FNYEAQ. CDR3 residues: CASSPLAGTDTQYF. DNA for the CDR3: TGTGCCAGCAGCCCCCTAGCGGGGACAGATACGCAGTATTTT. The full variable domain, with the rest looked up from reference TRBV7-6 and TRBJ2-3, is GAGVSQSPRYKVTKRGQDVALRCDPISGHVSLYWYRQALGQGPEFLTYFNYEAQQDKSGLPNDRFSAERPEGSISTLTIQRTEQRDSAMYRCASSPLAGTDTQYFGPGTRLTVL.

The chain combines TRBV5-4 with TRBJ2-2, with D possibly matching TRBD2 (6 bases). The CDR3 length is 17 residues. Trimming removed 4 bases from V and 5 bases from J, with 21 bases in between. The germline gives CDR1 SGHNT, CDR2 YYREEE (reference sequence). DNA of the CDR3: TGTGCCAGCAGCACGAGTTACCGGGACTTCGAAACCGGGGAGCTGTTTTTT. Protein: CASSTSYRDFETGELFF. The whole variable domain, remainder taken from reference TRBV5-4 and TRBJ2-2, is ETGVTQSPTHLIKTRGQQVTLRCSSQSGHNTVSWYQQALGQGPQFIFQYYREEENGRGNFPPRFSGLQFPNYSSELNVNALELDDSALYLCASSTSYRDFETGELFFGEGSRLTVL.

CDR3 bases: TGTGCCTGGAGTGGAAGGGGGCGATCCTACAATGAGCAGTTCTTC. It specifies CAWSGRGRSYNEQFF. This chain joins TRBV30 and TRBJ2-1; 7 nucleotides agree with TRBD1. V gave up 1 base and J gave up 1 base; unmatched junction bases: 4. The CDR3 has 15 residues. Germline CDR1 and CDR2: GTSNPN and SVGIG (reference sequence). The whole variable domain, remainder taken from reference TRBV30 and TRBJ2-1, is SQTIHQWPATLVQPVGSPLSLECTVEGTSNPNLYWYRQAAGRGLQLLFYSVGIGQISSEVPQNLSASRPQDRQFILSSKKLLLSDSGFYLCAWSGRGRSYNEQFFGPGTRLTVL.

V usage is TRBV10-1 and J usage is TRBJ2-1; the D gene is possibly TRBD2 (5 bases). Germline V gives CDR1 WNHNN, CDR2 SYGVQD (reference sequence). The length of the CDR3 is 14 residues. V shed 3 bases and J shed 0 bases, with 6 bases lying between them. CDR3 residues: CASSEGSSYNEQFF. The CDR3 region has the DNA TGCGCCAGCAGTGAAGGGAGCTCCTACAATGAGCAGTTCTTC.

The rearrangement joins TRBV7-9 to TRBJ2-1, with TRBD2 matching over 10 bases. Trimming removed 4 bases from V and 1 base from J; junction bases left unmatched: 10. This CDR3 has 18 amino acids. CDR1 SEHNR and CDR2 FQNEAQ come from the germline V gene (reference sequence). The CDR3 reads CASSWQREGHSSYNEQFF. Here the CDR3 DNA reads TGTGCCAGCAGCTGGCAGCGGGAGGGCCACTCGTCCTACAATGAGCAGTTCTTC.

CDR3 in DNA: TGTGCCAGCAGCCCCCAACCGGCAGGGGCCTATAATTCACCCCTCCACTTT. Translating gives CASSPQPAGAYNSPLHF. The chain uses TRBV7-2 and TRBJ1-6; D perhaps matches TRBD1 (6 bases). The germline V gene encodes CDR1 SGHTA and CDR2 FQGNSA. The CDR3 length is 17 residues. V was trimmed by 5 bases and J by 2 bases, leaving 16 bases between them.